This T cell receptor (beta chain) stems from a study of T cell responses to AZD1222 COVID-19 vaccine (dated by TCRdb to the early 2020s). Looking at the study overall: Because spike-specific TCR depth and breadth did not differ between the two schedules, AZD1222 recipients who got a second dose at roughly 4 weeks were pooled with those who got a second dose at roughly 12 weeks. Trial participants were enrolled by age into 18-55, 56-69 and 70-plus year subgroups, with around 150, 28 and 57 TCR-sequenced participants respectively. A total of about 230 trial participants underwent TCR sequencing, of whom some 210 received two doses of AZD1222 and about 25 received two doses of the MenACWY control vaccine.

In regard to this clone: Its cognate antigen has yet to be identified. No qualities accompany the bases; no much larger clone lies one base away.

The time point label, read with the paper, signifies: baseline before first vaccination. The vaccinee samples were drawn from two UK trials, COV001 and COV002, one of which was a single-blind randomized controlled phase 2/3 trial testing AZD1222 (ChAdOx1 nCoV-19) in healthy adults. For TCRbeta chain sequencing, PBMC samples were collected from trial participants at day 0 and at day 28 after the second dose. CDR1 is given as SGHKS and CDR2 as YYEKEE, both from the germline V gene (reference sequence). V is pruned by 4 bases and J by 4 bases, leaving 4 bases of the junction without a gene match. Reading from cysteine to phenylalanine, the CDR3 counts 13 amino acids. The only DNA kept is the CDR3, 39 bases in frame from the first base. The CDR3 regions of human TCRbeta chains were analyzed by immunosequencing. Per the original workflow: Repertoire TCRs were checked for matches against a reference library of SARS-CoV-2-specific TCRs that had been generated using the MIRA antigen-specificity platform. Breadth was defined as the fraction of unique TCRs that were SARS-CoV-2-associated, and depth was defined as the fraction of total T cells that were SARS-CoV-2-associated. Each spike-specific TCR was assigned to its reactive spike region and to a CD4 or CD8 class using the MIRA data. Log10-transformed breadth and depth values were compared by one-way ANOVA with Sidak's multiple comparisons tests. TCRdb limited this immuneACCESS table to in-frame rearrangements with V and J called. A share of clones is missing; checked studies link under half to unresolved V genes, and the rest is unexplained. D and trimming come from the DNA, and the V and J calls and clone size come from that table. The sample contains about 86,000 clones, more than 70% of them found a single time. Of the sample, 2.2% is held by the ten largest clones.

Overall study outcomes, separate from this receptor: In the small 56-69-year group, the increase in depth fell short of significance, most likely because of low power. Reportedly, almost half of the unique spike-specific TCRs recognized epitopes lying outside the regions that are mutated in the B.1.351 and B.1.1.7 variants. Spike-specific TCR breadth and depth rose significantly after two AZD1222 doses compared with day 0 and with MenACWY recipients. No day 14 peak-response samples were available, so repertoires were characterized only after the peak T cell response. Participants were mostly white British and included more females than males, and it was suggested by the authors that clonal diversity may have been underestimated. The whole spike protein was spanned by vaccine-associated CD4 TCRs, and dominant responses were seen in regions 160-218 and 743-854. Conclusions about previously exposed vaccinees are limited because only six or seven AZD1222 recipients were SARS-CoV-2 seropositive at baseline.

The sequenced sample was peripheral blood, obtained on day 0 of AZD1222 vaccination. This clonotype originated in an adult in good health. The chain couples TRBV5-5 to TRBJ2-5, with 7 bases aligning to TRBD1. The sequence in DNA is TGTGCCAGCAGCACCACAGGGGTAGAGACCCAGTACTTC. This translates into CASSTTGVETQYF.